These 9 T cell receptor beta chains share one sample of origin, sequenced in a study of T-cell reconstitution after alpha-beta-depleted transplantation in children. The library targeted TCRbeta and was prepared with unique molecular identifiers. From the PCR reads, TCRdb called clonotypes with MiXCR, one entry per CDR3 protein. The sample yields some 300,000 distinct CDR3 sequences, around 10% seen once. The source material was PBMCs, sampled before TCRalphabeta/CD19-depleted stem cell transplant. The receptor source for this set is a boy under three years old with acute myeloid leukemia, due to receive a stem cell transplant.

There are many counts of this clonotype. The V and J genes are TRBV5-5 and TRBJ1-5, with TRBD1 matching 10 bases. The trim removed 3 bases at V and 1 base at J, leaving 4 bases unmatched. The CDR3 spans 16 residues. Germline V gene lookup returns CDR1 SGHKS and CDR2 YYEKEE (reference sequence). The CDR3 loop is CASSSTGGPSNQPQHF. The CDR3 DNA is TGTGCCAGCAGCTCGACAGGGGGCCCCAGCAATCAGCCCCAGCATTTT.

V and J are TRBV6-5 and TRBJ2-6; tentative D call: TRBD2 (5 bases). Germline CDR1 MNHEY, CDR2 SVGAGI. Trimming removed 2 bases from V and 3 bases from J, with 8 bases in between. The CDR3 sequence is 15 residues long. CDR3 region: CASSYEGGGANVLTF. The CDR3 region has the DNA TGTGCCAGCAGTTACGAAGGAGGTGGGGCCAACGTCCTGACTTTC.

This clonotype occurred many times. The chain is built from TRBV20-1 and TRBJ2-6; 7 bases are shared with TRBD2. Germline V gene lookup returns CDR1 DFQATT and CDR2 SNEGSKA (reference sequence). CDR3 length equals 15 residues. V lost 2 bases, J lost 1 base, and 2 bases stayed unmatched. CDR3 protein: CSARTGGSGANVLTF. The CDR3 nucleotides are TGCAGTGCTAGAACGGGGGGATCTGGGGCCAACGTCCTGACTTTC.

This clonotype was picked up many times. The chain combines TRBV5-6 with TRBJ1-6; 11 nucleotides agree with TRBD1. V was pared by 4 bases and J by 7 bases, with 7 bases of the junction left unmatched. Germline CDR1 is SGHDT and CDR2 is YYEEEE. This CDR3 contains 16 residues. Here the CDR3 DNA reads TGTGCCAGCAGCCCGGACAGGGGGCTAAGGAATTCACCCCTCCACTTT. Protein product: CASSPDRGLRNSPLHF.

The chain employs TRBV29-1 and TRBJ2-7, with D maybe TRBD2 (5 bases). The germline V gene has CDR1 SQVTM and CDR2 ANQGSEA. The CDR3 consists of 11 residues. The V end was cut by 5 bases, the J end by 3 bases, with 8 bases between. Here the CDR3 DNA reads TGCAGCGTTAGGAGGAGCTACGAGCAGTACTTC. It encodes CSVRRSYEQYF.

The sample holds many counts of this clonotype. J is TRBJ2-1 and V is TRBV19; no clear D gene. Deletions cut 3 bases from V and 6 bases from J, with 3 bases between. Germline V gene lookup returns CDR1 LNHDA and CDR2 SQIVND (reference sequence). This CDR3 is 11 amino acids long. The CDR3 spells CASSILNEQFF. CDR3 coding DNA: TGTGCCAGTAGTATCCTCAATGAGCAGTTCTTC.

This clonotype has ten or more counts. The V call is TRBV28, the J call TRBJ2-3; the match to TRBD1 covers 7 bases. The V gene's germline CDR1 is MDHEN and CDR2 SYDVKM. This CDR3 spans 18 amino acids. V was pared by 6 bases and J by 0 bases, with 15 bases of the junction left unmatched. Here the CDR3 reads CASRPHKDRLTSTDTQYF. CDR3 DNA: TGTGCCAGCAGACCCCACAAGGACAGGCTTACTAGCACAGATACGCAGTATTTT.

This clonotype was counted at least ten times. V is TRBV9 and J is TRBJ2-3; 7 bases are a match to TRBD1. This CDR3 has 15 amino acids. Per the germline V gene, CDR1 is SGDLS and CDR2 is YYNGEE. Losses at the gene ends were 7 bases for V and 7 bases for J; bases not matched to a gene: 15. The CDR3: CASGGQRRSIYTQYF. The CDR3 nucleotides are TGTGCCAGCGGGGGACAGCGGAGGTCCATTTATACGCAGTATTTT.

This clonotype was counted ten times or more. The chain has TRBV20-1 and TRBJ2-3; unclear D gene. The V and J ends lost 0 bases and 6 bases respectively, with 10 bases between them. The CDR3 spans 13 residues. Germline CDR1 is DFQATT and CDR2 is SNEGSKA (reference sequence). The CDR3 bases are TGCAGTGCTAGAGATTCCAAACGGGATACGCAGTATTTT. Protein product: CSARDSKRDTQYF.